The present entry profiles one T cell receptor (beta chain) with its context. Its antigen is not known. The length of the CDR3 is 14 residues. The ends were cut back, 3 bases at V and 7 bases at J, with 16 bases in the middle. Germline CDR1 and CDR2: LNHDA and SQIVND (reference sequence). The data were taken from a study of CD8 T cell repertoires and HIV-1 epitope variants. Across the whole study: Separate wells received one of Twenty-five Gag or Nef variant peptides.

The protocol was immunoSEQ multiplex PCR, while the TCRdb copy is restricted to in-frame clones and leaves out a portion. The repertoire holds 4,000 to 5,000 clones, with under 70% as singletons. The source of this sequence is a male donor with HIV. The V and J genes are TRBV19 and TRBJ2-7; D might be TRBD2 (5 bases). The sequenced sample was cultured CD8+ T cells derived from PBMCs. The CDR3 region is CASSIDAPWREQYF. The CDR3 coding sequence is TGTGCCAGTAGTATTGACGCGCCGTGGAGGGAGCAGTACTTC.